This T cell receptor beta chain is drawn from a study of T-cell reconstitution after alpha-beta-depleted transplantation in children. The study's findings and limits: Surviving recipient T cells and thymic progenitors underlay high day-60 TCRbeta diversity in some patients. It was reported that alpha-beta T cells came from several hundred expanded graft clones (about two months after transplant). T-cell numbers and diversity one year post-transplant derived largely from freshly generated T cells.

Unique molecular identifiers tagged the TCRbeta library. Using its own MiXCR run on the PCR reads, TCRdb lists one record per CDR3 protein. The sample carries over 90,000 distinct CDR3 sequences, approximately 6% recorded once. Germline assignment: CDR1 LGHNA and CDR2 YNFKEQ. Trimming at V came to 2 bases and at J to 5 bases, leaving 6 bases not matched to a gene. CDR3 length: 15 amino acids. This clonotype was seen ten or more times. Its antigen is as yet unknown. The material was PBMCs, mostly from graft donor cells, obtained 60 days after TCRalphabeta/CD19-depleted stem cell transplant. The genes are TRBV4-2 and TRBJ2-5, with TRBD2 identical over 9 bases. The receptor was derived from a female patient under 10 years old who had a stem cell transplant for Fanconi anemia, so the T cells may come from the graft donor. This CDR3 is CASSQYSGGGETQYF. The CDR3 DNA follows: TGTGCCAGCAGCCAATATAGCGGGGGCGGGGAGACCCAGTACTTC.